The 31 T cell receptor beta chains below all came from one sample that was sequenced in a study of T cells after yellow fever vaccination. TCRdb itself ran the 5' RACE reads through MiXCR, one entry per CDR3 protein. The repertoire includes about 630,000 distinct CDR3 sequences, roughly an eighth of them detected once, and under 15% sits in the top ten. The specimen comprised PBMCs, sampled on the day of the yellow fever booster vaccination. The receptors here all came from a man aged 30-40 years who received the YFV17D yellow fever vaccine.

This clonotype appeared a few times. The CDR3 coding sequence is TGTGCCAGCAGTTTATGGCCCGGGACTTCGGAGACCTTCTTT. Its translation: CASSLWPGTSETFF. The chain carries TRBV28 and TRBJ1-1; the D gene is possibly TRBD1 (5 bases). In germline, CDR1 is MDHEN, CDR2 SYDVKM. The V gene lost 0 bases and the J gene lost 14 bases, with 19 bases spanning the gap. The CDR3 length is 14 residues.

The table lists this clonotype with a few counts. This chain links TRBV5-1 with TRBJ2-3, with D tentatively TRBD1 (6 bases). Between the trimmed V and J ends, which lost 0 bases and 4 bases, there was a span of 9 bases. This CDR3 has 14 residues. Germline lookup yields CDR1 SGHRS and CDR2 YFSETQ. This CDR3 is CASSLDRDSDTQYF. The CDR3 DNA reads TGCGCCAGCAGCTTGGACAGGGATTCAGATACGCAGTATTTT.

This clonotype turned up a few times. The V gene is TRBV12-3 or TRBV12-4, the J gene TRBJ1-5, with D hard to call. V was trimmed by 7 bases and J by 4 bases, leaving 5 bases between them. The CDR3 length is 11 residues. The CDR3 DNA is TGTGCCAGCAAGACTAATCAGCCCCAGCATTTT. It encodes CASKTNQPQHF.

J is TRBJ2-1 and V is TRBV20-1; the D is unclear. CDR1 is DFQATT, CDR2 SNEGSKA, per germline (reference sequence). The CDR3 length is 14 residues. Trimming removed 5 bases at V and 3 bases at J, with 14 bases between. The CDR3 sequence is CSAAGMANYNEQFF. The CDR3 DNA is TGCAGTGCTGCCGGAATGGCCAACTACAATGAGCAGTTCTTC.

This clonotype was seen more than once but under ten times. The CDR3, as DNA: TGTGCCAGCAGTTACGGGGGGGGCCGCCTCTACGAGCAGTACTTC. As protein: CASSYGGGRLYEQYF. The chain combines TRBV6-5 with TRBJ2-7; tentatively, D is TRBD2 (7 bases). V was pared by 2 bases and J by 3 bases, with 14 bases between. Germline lookup yields CDR1 MNHEY and CDR2 SVGAGI. This CDR3 has 15 residues.

This chain joins TRBV29-1 and TRBJ1-1; 9 bases line up with TRBD1. This CDR3 spans 14 amino acids. Trimming at V came to 2 bases and at J to 6 bases, leaving 7 bases not matched to a gene. Germline CDR1 and CDR2: SQVTM and ANQGSEA. This CDR3 is CSVEKGQGIAEAFF. The CDR3 DNA sequence: TGCAGCGTTGAAAAGGGACAGGGAATTGCTGAAGCTTTCTTT. Full variable domain (remainder filled in from reference TRBV29-1 and TRBJ1-1): SAVISQKPSRDICQRGTSLTIQCQVDSQVTMMFWYRQQPGQSLTLIATANQGSEATYESGFVIDKFPISRPNLTFSTLTVSNMSPEDSSIYLCSVEKGQGIAEAFFGQGTRLTVV.

The table lists this clonotype with a few counts. This chain uses TRBV20-1 with TRBJ1-6; maybe TRBD1 (5 bases). Per germline, CDR1 DFQATT and CDR2 SNEGSKA (reference sequence). The CDR3 totals 14 residues. Trimming took off 3 bases at V and 9 bases at J, with 15 bases between the two ends. The CDR3 bases are TGCAGTGCTAGTGGGGGGACCGGTATTTCACCCCTCCACTTT. It encodes CSASGGTGISPLHF.

This clonotype was counted between two and nine times. The V gene is TRBV19, the J gene TRBJ2-7; 9 positions agree with TRBD1. Per the germline V gene, CDR1 is LNHDA and CDR2 is SQIVND (reference sequence). The CDR3 totals 16 residues. V shed 1 base and J 2 bases; nucleotides not matched to a gene: 6. The CDR3 region is CASSIAPGQGTYEQYF. The DNA of the CDR3 is TGTGCCAGTAGTATAGCCCCGGGACAGGGAACCTACGAGCAGTACTTC.

This chain uses TRBV20-1 with TRBJ2-3; TRBD2 agrees at 10 bases. The germline CDR1 and CDR2 sequences are DFQATT and SNEGSKA (reference sequence). The trim removed 6 bases at V and 4 bases at J, leaving 13 bases unmatched. This CDR3 has 16 residues. CDR3 nucleotides: TGCAGTGCCAAGGCTAGCGGGAGAGGTAGAGCAGATACGCAGTATTTT. Translated: CSAKASGRGRADTQYF.

V usage is TRBV11-2 and J usage is TRBJ1-1, with 9 nucleotides matching TRBD1. The CDR3 spans 14 residues. Per the germline V gene, CDR1 is SGHAT and CDR2 is FQNNGV. V lost 5 bases and J lost 1; bases outside the gene matches: 2. CDR3 loop: CASSRQGENTEAFF. The CDR3 bases are TGTGCCAGCAGCAGACAGGGGGAGAACACTGAAGCTTTCTTT.

This clonotype was recorded at least ten times. The V call is TRBV5-6, the J call TRBJ2-1; the D call may be TRBD1 or TRBD2 (5 bases each). Trimming pared 2 bases from V and 4 bases from J, leaving 19 bases between. The CDR3 spans 17 residues. The V gene's germline CDR1 is SGHDT and CDR2 YYEEEE. DNA for the CDR3: TGTGCCAGCAGCTTATGGATCGTGGGGGACCGATACAATGAGCAGTTCTTC. This gives the protein CASSLWIVGDRYNEQFF.

This clonotype was seen more than once but under ten times. J is TRBJ2-1 and V is TRBV20-1; 7 bases line up with TRBD1. The CDR3 length is 12 residues. CDR1 is DFQATT and CDR2 is SNEGSKA in the germline V gene (reference sequence). V trimming: 3 bases; J trimming: 6 bases; junction bases outside the gene matches: 2. CDR3 protein: CSARDRINEQFF. The CDR3 coding sequence is TGCAGTGCTAGGGACAGGATCAATGAGCAGTTCTTC.

This clonotype was counted ten times or more. The rearrangement joins TRBV12-3 or TRBV12-4 to TRBJ2-1; 8 bases are shared with TRBD2. The CDR3 sequence is 15 residues long. V trimming: 5 bases; J trimming: 9 bases; junction bases outside the gene matches: 12. CDR3 DNA sequence: TGTGCCAGCAGTCCCTCGACTAGCGTAACTCGTGAGCAGTTCTTC. It translates to CASSPSTSVTREQFF.

The V and J genes are TRBV9 and TRBJ2-5; D not certain. The V end was cut by 4 bases, the J end by 1 base, with 14 bases between. Germline V gene data show CDR1 as SGDLS and CDR2 as YYNGEE. This CDR3 region has 15 residues. CDR3 protein: CASSRGPLSQETQYF. Here the CDR3 DNA reads TGTGCCAGCAGCCGCGGCCCTCTTAGCCAAGAGACCCAGTACTTC.

The rearrangement links TRBV7-7 to TRBJ2-1; D unresolved. The V gene lost 5 bases and the J gene lost 7 bases, with 12 bases spanning the gap. The CDR3 extends over 13 amino acids. Looked up from germline, CDR1 is SSHAT and CDR2 is FNYEAQ (reference sequence). CDR3 DNA: TGTGCCAGCAGCACCGGAGTTTCGAATGAGCAGTTCTTC. Translation gives CASSTGVSNEQFF. The full variable domain, with the rest looked up from reference TRBV7-7 and TRBJ2-1, is GAGVSQSPRYKVTKRGQDVTLRCDPISSHATLYWYQQALGQGPEFLTYFNYEAQPDKSGLPSDRFSAERPEGSISTLTIQRTEQRDSAMYRCASSTGVSNEQFFGPGTRLTVL.

This clonotype was seen many times. J is TRBJ2-1 and V is TRBV4-2; D remains ambiguous. This CDR3 comprises 14 residues. V was clipped by 1 base and J by 4 bases, with 8 bases between them. The germline V gene has CDR1 LGHNA and CDR2 YNFKEQ. CDR3 protein: CASSQAAKYNEQFF. The CDR3 DNA is TGTGCCAGCAGCCAAGCCGCCAAATACAATGAGCAGTTCTTC.

This clonotype was recorded at least ten times. The gene calls are TRBV28 and TRBJ1-1; D ambiguous. The ends were cut back, 7 bases at V and 0 bases at J, with 12 bases in the middle. CDR3 length: 14 amino acids. CDR1 and CDR2 (germline): MDHEN, SYDVKM. The CDR3 coding sequence is TGTGCCAGCATCCATGCAACGATGAACACTGAAGCTTTCTTT. As protein: CASIHATMNTEAFF.

The chain joins TRBV6-1 to TRBJ1-5, with TRBD1 as a possible D gene (6 bases). Deletions cut 5 bases from V and 0 bases from J, with 11 bases between. The CDR3 spans 15 residues. Germline assignment: CDR1 MNHNS and CDR2 SASEGT. DNA for the CDR3: TGTGCCAGCAGTCAACAGGGATATAGCAATCAGCCCCAGCATTTT. It specifies CASSQQGYSNQPQHF.

The chain joins TRBV10-3 to TRBJ2-5; 12 bases map to TRBD2. The V gene's germline CDR1 is ENHRY and CDR2 SYGVKD. V trimming: 0 bases; J trimming: 5 bases; junction bases outside the gene matches: 13. CDR3 length equals 19 residues. The CDR3 bases are TGTGCCATCAGTGAGTCGAGGGGACGACTAGCGGGGGCGAAGGAGACCCAGTACTTC. This translates into CAISESRGRLAGAKETQYF.

This clonotype was counted a few times. V and J are TRBV20-1 and TRBJ2-3; no clear D gene. This CDR3 contains 15 residues. Per the germline V gene, CDR1 is DFQATT and CDR2 is SNEGSKA (reference sequence). The germline V and J ends were trimmed by 2 bases and 2 bases, with 14 bases remaining between them. The CDR3 bases are TGCAGTGCTAGAATAACCGAGACTTCCACAGATACGCAGTATTTT. It is translated as CSARITETSTDTQYF.

This clonotype came up many times. This chain joins TRBV5-1 and TRBJ2-2, with D perhaps TRBD1 (5 bases). Looked up from germline, CDR1 is SGHRS and CDR2 is YFSETQ. This CDR3 contains 20 residues. V gave up 0 bases and J gave up 5 bases, with 26 bases separating them. CDR3 sequence (DNA): TGCGCCAGCAGCTTGGCAGGGAAGGCCTACCAAACGATTACGACCGGGGAGCTGTTTTTT. It specifies CASSLAGKAYQTITTGELFF.

The J gene is TRBJ2-1, the V gene TRBV6-5; possible D gene TRBD2, 7 bases. Per germline, CDR1 MNHEY and CDR2 SVGAGI. The V and J ends lost 1 base and 7 bases respectively, with 14 bases between them. The CDR3 covers 15 residues. CDR3 loop: CASSYWEGERNEQFF. For the CDR3, the DNA is TGTGCCAGCAGTTACTGGGAGGGGGAAAGGAATGAGCAGTTCTTC.

This clonotype was detected many times. The V and J genes are TRBV4-3 and TRBJ2-1, with D perhaps TRBD1 or TRBD2 (5 bases each). Trimming removed 4 bases from V and 11 bases from J, with 15 bases in between. Germline lookup yields CDR1 LGHNA and CDR2 YSLEER. The CDR3 has 13 residues. CDR3 protein: CASSLNRDEKQFF. The CDR3 bases are TGCGCCAGCAGCCTAAACCGGGACGAAAAGCAGTTCTTC.

The V and J genes are TRBV15 and TRBJ1-5; D not certain. CDR3 size: 12 residues. Trimming took 4 bases from V and 5 from J, leaving 6 bases between them. Germline CDR1 and CDR2: LNHNV and YYDKDF (reference sequence). In nucleotides, the CDR3 is TGTGCCACCAGCAAGGAGGATCAGCCCCAGCATTTT. Protein: CATSKEDQPQHF.

This clonotype was detected only a few times. The chain uses TRBV12-3 or TRBV12-4 and TRBJ2-2; D is ambiguous. The CDR3 is made up of 13 amino acids. Trimming removed 7 bases from V and 6 bases from J, with 12 bases in between. The CDR3 loop reads CASTGAPPGELFF. The CDR3 DNA follows: TGTGCCAGCACTGGCGCCCCGCCCGGGGAGCTGTTTTTT.

The chain carries TRBV15 and TRBJ2-7; unclear D gene. The V gene lost 1 base and the J gene lost 1 base, with 8 bases spanning the gap. The CDR3 loop spans 14 amino acids. Germline CDR1 LNHNV, CDR2 YYDKDF (reference sequence). Written as DNA, the CDR3 is TGTGCCACCAGCAGAGTCCTGGTGTCCTACGAGCAGTACTTC. This gives the protein CATSRVLVSYEQYF.

At least ten counts were recorded for this clonotype. This chain links TRBV7-3 with TRBJ2-1; TRBD2 matches at 11 bases. The germline CDR1 and CDR2 sequences are SGHTA and FQGTGA. The CDR3 runs 15 residues. V lost 0 bases to trimming and J lost 7 bases; unmatched junction nucleotides: 2. The CDR3 here is CASSLTPSGRNEQFF. The CDR3 DNA sequence: TGTGCCAGCAGCTTAACGCCTAGCGGGAGGAATGAGCAGTTCTTC.

The J gene is TRBJ2-5, the V gene TRBV20-1; D perhaps matches TRBD2 (7 bases). This CDR3 spans 13 amino acids. Trimming stripped 5 bases from V and 9 bases from J, with 19 bases between. Germline V lookup: CDR1 DFQATT, CDR2 SNEGSKA (reference sequence). The CDR3 is CSAPEGGGRPQYF. CDR3 DNA: TGCAGTGCTCCCGAGGGGGGCGGGAGACCCCAGTACTTC.

This clonotype appeared a few times. This sequence joins TRBV7-2 and TRBJ2-7; the match to TRBD1 covers 7 bases. Losses at the gene ends were 7 bases for V and 6 bases for J; bases not matched to a gene: 12. The CDR3 loop spans 14 amino acids. In germline, CDR1 is SGHTA, CDR2 FQGNSA. As DNA, the CDR3 is TGTGCCAGCAAAGGGACAGAAGCCTCCCTCGAGCAGTACTTC. Its translation: CASKGTEASLEQYF. Filled out from reference TRBV7-2 and TRBJ2-7, the complete variable domain reads GAGVSQSPSNKVTEKGKDVELRCDPISGHTALYWYRQSLGQGLEFLIYFQGNSAPDKSGLPSDRFSAERTGGSVSTLTIQRTQQEDSAVYLCASKGTEASLEQYFGPGTRLTVT.

The gene calls are TRBV25-1 and TRBJ2-5; 11 positions agree with TRBD1. Unmatched junction bases numbered 2, after V lost 6 bases and J lost 5 bases. The CDR3 has 13 residues. Per germline, CDR1 MGHDK and CDR2 SYGVNS. Written as DNA, the CDR3 is TGTGCCAGCAGGGGGGACAGGGGGGAGACCCAGTACTTC. Translation: CASRGDRGETQYF.

The chain couples TRBV5-1 to TRBJ2-3, with 14 bases identical to TRBD2. After removal of 7 bases from V and 3 bases from J, the junction contained 7 bases not matched to a gene. The V gene's germline CDR1 is SGHRS and CDR2 YFSETQ. CDR3 length equals 16 residues. The CDR3 is CASGPRTSGRTDTQYF. In nucleotides, the CDR3 is TGCGCCAGCGGCCCGAGGACTAGCGGGAGGACAGATACGCAGTATTTT. Full variable domain (missing parts from reference TRBV5-1 and TRBJ2-3): KAGVTQTPRYLIKTRGQQVTLSCSPISGHRSVSWYQQTPGQGLQFLFEYFSETQRNKGNFPGRFSGRQFSNSRSEMNVSTLELGDSALYLCASGPRTSGRTDTQYFGPGTRLTVL.